Ten or more counts support the clone carrying this TCR beta chain. A single record per CDR3 protein comes from TCRdb applying MiXCR to the 5' RACE reads. The repertoire holds under 300,000 distinct CDR3 sequences, with about 10% as singletons. The sample belongs to a study of CD8 T cells in ankylosing spondylitis. CDR1 and CDR2 (germline): MGHRA, YSYEKL. The CDR3 is 15 residues long. The V end lost 3 bases, the J end lost 4 bases, and 14 bases lay between the germline ends. The TCR sequence derives from a male donor with ankylosing spondylitis or in good health (not recorded which). Sequenced sample: blood, either unsorted or a sorted T cell fraction (not recorded which). The chain employs TRBV4-1 and TRBJ2-3; D is ambiguous. DNA for the CDR3: TGCGCCAGCAGCCAGCCTGACGTCGGGTCAGATACGCAGTATTTT. It is translated as CASSQPDVGSDTQYF.